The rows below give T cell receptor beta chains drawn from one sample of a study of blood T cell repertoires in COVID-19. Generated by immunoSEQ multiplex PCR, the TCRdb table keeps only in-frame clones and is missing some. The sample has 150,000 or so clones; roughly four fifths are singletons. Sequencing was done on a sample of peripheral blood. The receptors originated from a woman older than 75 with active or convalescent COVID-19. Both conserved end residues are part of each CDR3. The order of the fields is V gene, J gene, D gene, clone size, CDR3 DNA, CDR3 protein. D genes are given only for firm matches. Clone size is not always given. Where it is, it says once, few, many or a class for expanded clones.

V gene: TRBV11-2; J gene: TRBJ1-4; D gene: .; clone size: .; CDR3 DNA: TGTGCCAGCAGCTTAGGTGTCAGAGGGGAAAAACTGTTTTTT; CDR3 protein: CASSLGVRGEKLFF
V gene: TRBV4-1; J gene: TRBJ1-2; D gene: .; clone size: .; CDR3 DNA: TGCGCCAGCAGCCAAGGGGGGGGAACAGGAAAAAACTATGGCTACACCTTC; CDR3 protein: CASSQGGGTGKNYGYTF
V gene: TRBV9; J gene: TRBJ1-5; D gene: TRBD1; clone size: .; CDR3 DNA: TGTGCCAGCAGCCCGGGACAGGGAAGCAATCAGCCCCAGCATTTT; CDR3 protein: CASSPGQGSNQPQHF
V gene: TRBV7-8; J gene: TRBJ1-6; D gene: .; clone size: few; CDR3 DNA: TGTGCCAGCAGCGCCGGAGCAAGTAATTCACCCCTCCACTTT; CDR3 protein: CASSAGASNSPLHF
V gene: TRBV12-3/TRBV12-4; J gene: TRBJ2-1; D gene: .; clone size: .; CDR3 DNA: TGTGCCAGCAGTTTCCACAGTTACAATGAGCAGTTCTTC; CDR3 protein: CASSFHSYNEQFF
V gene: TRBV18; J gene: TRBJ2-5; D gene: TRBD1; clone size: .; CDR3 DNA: TGTGCCAGCTCACAAGGACAGGGGAGAGGGGAGACCCAGTACTTC; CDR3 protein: CASSQGQGRGETQYF
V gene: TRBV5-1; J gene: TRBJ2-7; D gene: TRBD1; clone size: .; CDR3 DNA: TGCGCCAGCAGCTCTTCCGGACAGGTTTTTGGCGAGCAGTACTTC; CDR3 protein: CASSSSGQVFGEQYF
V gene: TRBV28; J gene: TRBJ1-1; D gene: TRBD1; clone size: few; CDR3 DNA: TGTGCCAGCAGGGAACAGGGGGTCCCTGAAGCTTTCTTT; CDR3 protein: CASREQGVPEAFF
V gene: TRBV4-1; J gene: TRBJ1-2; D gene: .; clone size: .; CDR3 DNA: TGCGCCAGCAGCCAAGATCCAGGAGCGGCAAGTGACTATGGCTACACCTTC; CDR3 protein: CASSQDPGAASDYGYTF
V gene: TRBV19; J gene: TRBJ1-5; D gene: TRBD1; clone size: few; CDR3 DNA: TGTGCCAGTAGTATCTTGGACAGGGGGGATTATCAGCCCCAGCATTTT; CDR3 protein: CASSILDRGDYQPQHF
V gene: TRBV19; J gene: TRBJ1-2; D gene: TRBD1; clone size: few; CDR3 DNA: TGTGCCAGTAGCGGACAGGGGGCTGATGGCTACACCTTC; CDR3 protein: CASSGQGADGYTF
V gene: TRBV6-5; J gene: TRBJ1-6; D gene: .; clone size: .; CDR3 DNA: TGTGCCAGCAGTTACCCGGCGGGGGGCGCAGGCTCACCCCTCCACTTT; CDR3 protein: CASSYPAGGAGSPLHF
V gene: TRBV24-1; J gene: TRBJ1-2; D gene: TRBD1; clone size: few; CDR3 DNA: TGTGCCACCAGTTCCGGGACAGCAGGTTTCGGTGGCTACACCTTC; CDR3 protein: CATSSGTAGFGGYTF
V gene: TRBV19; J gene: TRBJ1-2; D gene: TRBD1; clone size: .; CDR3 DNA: TGTGCCAGTAGTACACACGGACAGGGACTGCGTGGCTACACCTTC; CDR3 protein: CASSTHGQGLRGYTF
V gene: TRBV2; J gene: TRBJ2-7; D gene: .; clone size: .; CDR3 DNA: TGTGCCAGCAGTGACAGGCAGAGCTCCTACGAGCAGTACTTC; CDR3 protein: CASSDRQSSYEQYF
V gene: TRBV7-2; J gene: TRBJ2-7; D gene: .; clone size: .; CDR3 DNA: TGTGCCAGCAGTTCGGCCCGGAGGGAGCAGTACTTC; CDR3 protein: CASSSARREQYF
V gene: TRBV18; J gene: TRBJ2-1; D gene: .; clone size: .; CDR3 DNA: TGTGCCAGCTCACCCCCGACACTTAATGAGCAGTTCTTC; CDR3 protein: CASSPPTLNEQFF
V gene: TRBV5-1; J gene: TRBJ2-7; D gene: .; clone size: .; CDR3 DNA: TGCGCCAGCAGCTTGGTGTCTGGGCAGAACTACGAGCAGTACTTC; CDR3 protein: CASSLVSGQNYEQYF
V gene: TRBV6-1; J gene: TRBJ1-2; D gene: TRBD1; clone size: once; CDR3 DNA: TGTGCCAGCAGTGAAACCGGGACAGGAGAGAACTATGGCTACACCTTC; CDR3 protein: CASSETGTGENYGYTF
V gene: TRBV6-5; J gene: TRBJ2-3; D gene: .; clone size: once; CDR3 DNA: TGTGCCAGCAGGAGAACCGGGACAAGCGCAGATACGCAGTATTTT; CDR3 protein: CASRRTGTSADTQYF
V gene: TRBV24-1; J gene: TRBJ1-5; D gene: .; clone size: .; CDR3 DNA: TGTGCCACCAGCGGGGGGGCGGGCAATCAGCCCCAGCATTTT; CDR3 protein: CATSGGAGNQPQHF
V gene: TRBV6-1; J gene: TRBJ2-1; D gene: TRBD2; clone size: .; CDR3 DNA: TGTGCCAGCAGTGCGTTGGCTAGCGGGGGGGCGGGTGAGCAGTTCTTC; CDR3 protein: CASSALASGGAGEQFF
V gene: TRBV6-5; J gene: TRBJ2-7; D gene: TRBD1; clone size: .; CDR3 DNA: TGTGCCAGCAGTCTGACAGGGGTTCCTTACGAGCAGTACTTC; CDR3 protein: CASSLTGVPYEQYF
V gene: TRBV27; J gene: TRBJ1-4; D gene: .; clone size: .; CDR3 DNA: TGTGCCAGCAGTTTATACCCGGGAGCAACTAATGAAAAACTGTTTTTT; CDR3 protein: CASSLYPGATNEKLFF
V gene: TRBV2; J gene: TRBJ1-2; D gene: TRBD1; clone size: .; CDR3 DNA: TGTGCCAGCAGCCCACAGGGGGCCTTCTATGGCTACACCTTC; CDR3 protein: CASSPQGAFYGYTF
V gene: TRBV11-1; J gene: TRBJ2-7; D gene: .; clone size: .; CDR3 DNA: TGTGCCAGCAGGGGCAGCGGCAGGCCCTACGAGCAGTACTTC; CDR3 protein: CASRGSGRPYEQYF
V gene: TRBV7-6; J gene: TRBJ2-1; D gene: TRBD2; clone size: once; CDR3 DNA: TGTGCCAGCAGCCGCCTGTCTAGGGCGGGGGATGAGCAGTTCTTC; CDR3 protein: CASSRLSRAGDEQFF
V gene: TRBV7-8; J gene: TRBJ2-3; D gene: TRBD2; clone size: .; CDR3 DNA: TGTGCCAGCAGCTTTAATAGCGGGGGGGTGTTAGATACGCAGTATTTT; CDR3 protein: CASSFNSGGVLDTQYF
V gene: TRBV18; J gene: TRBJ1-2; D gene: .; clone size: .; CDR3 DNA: TGTGCCAGCTCACCACCGTACAGGTCTAACTATGGCTACACCTTC; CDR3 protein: CASSPPYRSNYGYTF
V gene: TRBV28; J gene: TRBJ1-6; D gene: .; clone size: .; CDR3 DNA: TGTGCCAGCAGTTTTAGGGGAATGGGTTCACCCCTCCACTTT; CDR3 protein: CASSFRGMGSPLHF
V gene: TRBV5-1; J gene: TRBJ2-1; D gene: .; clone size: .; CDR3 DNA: TGCGCCAGCAGCTTGGGAAGTGCGTCCTACAATGAGCAGTTCTTC; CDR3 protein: CASSLGSASYNEQFF
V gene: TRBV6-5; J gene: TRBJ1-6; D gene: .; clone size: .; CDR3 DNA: TGTGCCAGCAACCGACAGGCAGGGAATAATTCACCCCTCCACTTT; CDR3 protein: CASNRQAGNNSPLHF
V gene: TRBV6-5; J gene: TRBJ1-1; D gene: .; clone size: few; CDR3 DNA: TGTGCCAGCAGTTACTCGACAACCCTGAGTGGCACTGAAGCTTTCTTT; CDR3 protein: CASSYSTTLSGTEAFF
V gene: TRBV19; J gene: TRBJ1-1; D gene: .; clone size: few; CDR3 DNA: TGTGCCAGTACTCCCGGGGACACTCGCTGGACTGAAGCTTTCTTT; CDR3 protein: CASTPGDTRWTEAFF
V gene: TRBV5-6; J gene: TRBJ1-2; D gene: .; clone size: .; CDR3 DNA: TGTGCCAGCAGCTTGGCGCAGGATGTACGCTATGGCTACACCTTC; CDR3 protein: CASSLAQDVRYGYTF
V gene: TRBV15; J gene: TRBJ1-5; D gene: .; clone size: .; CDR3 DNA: TGTGCCACCAGCAGAGATCGCAGTAGCAATCAGCCCCAGCATTTT; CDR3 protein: CATSRDRSSNQPQHF
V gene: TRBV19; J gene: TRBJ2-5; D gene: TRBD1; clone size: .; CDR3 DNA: TGTGCCAGTAGTATATTAGGGGGCAACCAAGAGACCCAGTACTTC; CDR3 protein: CASSILGGNQETQYF
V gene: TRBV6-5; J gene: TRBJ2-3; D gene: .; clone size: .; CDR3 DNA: TGTGCCAGCTCCGGGGGACTCACAGATACGCAGTATTTT; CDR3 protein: CASSGGLTDTQYF
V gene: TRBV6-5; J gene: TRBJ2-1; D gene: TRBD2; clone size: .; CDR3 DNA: TGTGCCAGCAGTTTCTCTAGCGGGGGGGCCTACGAGCAGTTCTTC; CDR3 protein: CASSFSSGGAYEQFF
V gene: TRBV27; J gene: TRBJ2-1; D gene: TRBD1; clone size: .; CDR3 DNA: TGTGCCAGCAGTTTTCCCGGACAGGGGGCAGGTGAGCAGTTCTTC; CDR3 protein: CASSFPGQGAGEQFF
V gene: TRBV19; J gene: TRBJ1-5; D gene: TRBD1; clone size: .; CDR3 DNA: TGTGCCAGTAGTAGGGTAGGACAGGTAGCCCAGCATTTT; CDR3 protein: CASSRVGQVAQHF
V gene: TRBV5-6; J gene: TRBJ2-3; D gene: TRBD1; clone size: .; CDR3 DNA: TGTGCCAGCAGCCGACAGGGGTCAGATACGCAGTATTTT; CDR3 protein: CASSRQGSDTQYF
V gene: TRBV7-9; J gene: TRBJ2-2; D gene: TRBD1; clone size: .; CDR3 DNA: TGTGCCAGCAGCTTGGGACAGGGAACCGGGGAGCTGTTTTTT; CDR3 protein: CASSLGQGTGELFF